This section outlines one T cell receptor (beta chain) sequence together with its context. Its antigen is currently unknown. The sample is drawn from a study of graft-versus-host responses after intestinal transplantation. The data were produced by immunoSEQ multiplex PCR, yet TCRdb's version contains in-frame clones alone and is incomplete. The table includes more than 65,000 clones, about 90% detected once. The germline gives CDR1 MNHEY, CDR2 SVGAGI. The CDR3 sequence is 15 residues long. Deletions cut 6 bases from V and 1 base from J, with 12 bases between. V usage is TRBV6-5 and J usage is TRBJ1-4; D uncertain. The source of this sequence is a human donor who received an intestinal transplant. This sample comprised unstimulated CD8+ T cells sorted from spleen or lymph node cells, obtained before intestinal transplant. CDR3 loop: CASSRRVGTNEKLFF. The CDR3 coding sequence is TGTGCCAGCAGCAGGAGGGTCGGAACTAATGAAAAACTGTTTTTT.